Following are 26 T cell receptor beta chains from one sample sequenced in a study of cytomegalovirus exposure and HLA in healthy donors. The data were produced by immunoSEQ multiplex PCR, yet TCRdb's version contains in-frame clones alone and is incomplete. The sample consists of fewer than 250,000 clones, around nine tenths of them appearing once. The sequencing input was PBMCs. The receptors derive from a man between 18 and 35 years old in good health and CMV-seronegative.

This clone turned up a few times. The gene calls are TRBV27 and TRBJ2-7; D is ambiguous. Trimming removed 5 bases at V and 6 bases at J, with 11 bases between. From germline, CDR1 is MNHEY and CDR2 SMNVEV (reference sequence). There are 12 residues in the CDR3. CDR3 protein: CASSPPGSEQYF. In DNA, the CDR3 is TGTGCCAGCAGTCCTCCAGGCTCCGAGCAGTACTTC.

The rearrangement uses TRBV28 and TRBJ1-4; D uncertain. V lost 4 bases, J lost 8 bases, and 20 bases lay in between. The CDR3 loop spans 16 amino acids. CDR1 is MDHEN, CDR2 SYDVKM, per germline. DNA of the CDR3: TGTGCCAGCAGTTCTGACTCCCGAGGGCAGTGGGAAAAACTGTTTTTT. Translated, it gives CASSSDSRGQWEKLFF.

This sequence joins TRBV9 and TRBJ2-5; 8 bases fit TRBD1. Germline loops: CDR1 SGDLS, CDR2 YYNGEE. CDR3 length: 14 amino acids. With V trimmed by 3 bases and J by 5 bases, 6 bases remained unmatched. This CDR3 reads CASSAPRDRETQYF. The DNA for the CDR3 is TGTGCCAGCAGCGCCCCGAGGGACAGGGAGACCCAGTACTTC.

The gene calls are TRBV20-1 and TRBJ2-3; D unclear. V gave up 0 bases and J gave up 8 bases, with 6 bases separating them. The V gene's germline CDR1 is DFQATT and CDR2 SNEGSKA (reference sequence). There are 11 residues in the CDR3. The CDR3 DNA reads TGCAGTGCTAGAGATATGGCTACGCAGTATTTT. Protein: CSARDMATQYF.

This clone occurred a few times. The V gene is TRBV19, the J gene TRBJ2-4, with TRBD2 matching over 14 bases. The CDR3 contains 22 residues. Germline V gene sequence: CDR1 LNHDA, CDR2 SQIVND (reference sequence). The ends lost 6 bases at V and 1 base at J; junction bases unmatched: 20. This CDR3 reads CASSPRSNPGLAGVRAKNIQYF. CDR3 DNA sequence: TGTGCCAGTAGCCCACGCTCGAATCCGGGACTAGCGGGAGTTAGGGCCAAAAACATTCAGTACTTC.

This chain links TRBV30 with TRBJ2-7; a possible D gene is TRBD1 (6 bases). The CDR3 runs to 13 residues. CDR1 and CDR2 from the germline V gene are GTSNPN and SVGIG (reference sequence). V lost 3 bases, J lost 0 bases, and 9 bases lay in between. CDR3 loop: CAWSGQSSYEQYF. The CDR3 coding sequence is TGTGCCTGGAGCGGACAGAGCTCCTACGAGCAGTACTTC.

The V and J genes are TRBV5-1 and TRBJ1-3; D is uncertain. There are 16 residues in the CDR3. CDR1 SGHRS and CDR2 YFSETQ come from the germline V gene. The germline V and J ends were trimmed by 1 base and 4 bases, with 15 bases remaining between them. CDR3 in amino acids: CASSLNGPQVGNTIYF. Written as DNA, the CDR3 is TGCGCCAGCAGCTTGAACGGCCCGCAGGTCGGAAACACCATATATTTT.

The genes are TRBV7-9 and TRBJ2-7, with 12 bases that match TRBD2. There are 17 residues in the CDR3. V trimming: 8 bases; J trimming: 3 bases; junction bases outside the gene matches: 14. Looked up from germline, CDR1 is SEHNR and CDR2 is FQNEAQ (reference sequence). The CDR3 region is CASESGTSGSGIYEQYF. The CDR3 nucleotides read TGTGCCAGCGAATCGGGGACTAGCGGGTCCGGTATCTACGAGCAGTACTTC.

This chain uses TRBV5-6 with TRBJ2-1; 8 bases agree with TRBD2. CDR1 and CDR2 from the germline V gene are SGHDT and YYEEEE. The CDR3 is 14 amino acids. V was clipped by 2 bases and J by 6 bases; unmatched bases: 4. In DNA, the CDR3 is TGTGCCAGCAGCTTAGGGACTAGAGGCAATGAGCAGTTCTTC. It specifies CASSLGTRGNEQFF.

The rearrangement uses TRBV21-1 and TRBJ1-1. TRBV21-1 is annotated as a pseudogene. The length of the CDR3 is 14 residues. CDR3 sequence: CATPKGREPTEAFF. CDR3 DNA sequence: TGTGCCACCCCTAAAGGCCGGGAGCCCACTGAAGCTTTCTTT.

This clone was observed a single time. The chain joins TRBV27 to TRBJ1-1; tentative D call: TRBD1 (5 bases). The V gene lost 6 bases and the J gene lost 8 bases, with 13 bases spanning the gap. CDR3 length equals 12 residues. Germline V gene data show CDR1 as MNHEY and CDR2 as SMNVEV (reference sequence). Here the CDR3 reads CASSRPTGEAFF. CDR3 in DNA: TGTGCCAGCAGCCGTCCCACAGGCGAAGCTTTCTTT.

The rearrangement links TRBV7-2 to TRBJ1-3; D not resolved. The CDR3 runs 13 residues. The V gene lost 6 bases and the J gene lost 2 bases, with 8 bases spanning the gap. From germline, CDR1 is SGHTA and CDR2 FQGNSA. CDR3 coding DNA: TGTGCCAGCAGACCCGGAGCTGGAAACACCATATATTTT. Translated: CASRPGAGNTIYF.

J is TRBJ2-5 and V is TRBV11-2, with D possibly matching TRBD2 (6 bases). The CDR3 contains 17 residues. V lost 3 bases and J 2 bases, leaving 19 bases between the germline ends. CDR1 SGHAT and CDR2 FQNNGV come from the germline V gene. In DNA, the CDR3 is TGTGCCAGCAGCTTCGGGGAGGAGGGAGGTTGGCAAGAGACCCAGTACTTC. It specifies CASSFGEEGGWQETQYF.

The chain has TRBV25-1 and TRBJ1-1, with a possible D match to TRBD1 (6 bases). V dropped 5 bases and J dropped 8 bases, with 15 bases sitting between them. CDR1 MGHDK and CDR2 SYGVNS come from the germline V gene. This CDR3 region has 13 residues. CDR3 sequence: CASSLYAGTEAFF. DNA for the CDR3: TGTGCCAGCAGTCTGTACGCCGGGACAGAAGCTTTCTTT.

CDR3 sequence reads: CASSGDRPAHSNQPQHF. The CDR3 DNA sequence: TGTGCCAGCAGCGGAGACAGGCCGGCGCATAGCAATCAGCCCCAGCATTTT. The V gene is TRBV11-2, the J gene TRBJ1-5; D perhaps matches TRBD1 (6 bases). V gave up 5 bases and J gave up 0 bases, with 17 bases separating them. Looked up from germline, CDR1 is SGHAT and CDR2 is FQNNGV. The CDR3 consists of 17 residues.

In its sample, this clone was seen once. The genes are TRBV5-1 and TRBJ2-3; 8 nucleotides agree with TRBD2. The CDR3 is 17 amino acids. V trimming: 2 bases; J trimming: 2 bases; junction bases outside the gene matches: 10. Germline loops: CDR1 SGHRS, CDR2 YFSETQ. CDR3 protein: CASSFSGGGTTTDTQYF. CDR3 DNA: TGCGCCAGCAGCTTTTCCGGCGGGGGGACAACCACAGATACGCAGTATTTT.

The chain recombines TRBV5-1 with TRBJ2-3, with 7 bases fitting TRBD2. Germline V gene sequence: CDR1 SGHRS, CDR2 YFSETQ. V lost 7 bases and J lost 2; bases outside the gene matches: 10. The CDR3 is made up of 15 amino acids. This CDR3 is CASGGGVLVTDTQYF. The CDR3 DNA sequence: TGCGCCAGCGGTGGGGGGGTATTAGTCACAGATACGCAGTATTTT.

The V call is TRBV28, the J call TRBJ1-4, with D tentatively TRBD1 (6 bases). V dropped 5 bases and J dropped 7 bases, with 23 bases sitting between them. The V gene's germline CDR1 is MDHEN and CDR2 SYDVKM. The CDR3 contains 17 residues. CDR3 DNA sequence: TGTGCCAGCAGTCAATCCCGTCATCAGGGGAAGGGTGAAAAACTGTTTTTT. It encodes CASSQSRHQGKGEKLFF. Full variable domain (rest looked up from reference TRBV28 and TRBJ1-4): DVKVTQSSRYLVKRTGEKVFLECVQDMDHENMFWYRQDPGLGLRLIYFSYDVKMKEKGDIPEGYSVSREKKERFSLILESASTNQTSMYLCASSQSRHQGKGEKLFFGSGTQLSVL.

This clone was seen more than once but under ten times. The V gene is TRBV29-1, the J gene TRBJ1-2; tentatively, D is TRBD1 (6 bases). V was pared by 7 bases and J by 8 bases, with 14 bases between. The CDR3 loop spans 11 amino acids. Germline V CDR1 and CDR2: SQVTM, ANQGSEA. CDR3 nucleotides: TGCAGCGCCTCAGGGGTGAGCGGCTACACCTTC. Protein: CSASGVSGYTF. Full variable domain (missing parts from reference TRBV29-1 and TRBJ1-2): SAVISQKPSRDICQRGTSLTIQCQVDSQVTMMFWYRQQPGQSLTLIATANQGSEATYESGFVIDKFPISRPNLTFSTLTVSNMSPEDSSIYLCSASGVSGYTFGSGTRLTVV.

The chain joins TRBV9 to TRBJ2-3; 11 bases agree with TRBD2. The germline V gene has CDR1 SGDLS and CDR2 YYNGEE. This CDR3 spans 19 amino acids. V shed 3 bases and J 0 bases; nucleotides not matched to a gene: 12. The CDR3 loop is CASSASGTSGGTSTDTQYF. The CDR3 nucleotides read TGTGCCAGCAGCGCCAGCGGAACTAGCGGGGGAACTAGCACAGATACGCAGTATTTT.

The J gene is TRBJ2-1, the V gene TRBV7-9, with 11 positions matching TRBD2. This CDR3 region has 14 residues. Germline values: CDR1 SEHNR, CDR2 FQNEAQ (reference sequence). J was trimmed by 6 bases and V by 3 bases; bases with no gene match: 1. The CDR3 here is CASSFSGGANEQFF. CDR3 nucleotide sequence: TGTGCCAGCAGCTTTAGCGGGGGGGCCAATGAGCAGTTCTTC.

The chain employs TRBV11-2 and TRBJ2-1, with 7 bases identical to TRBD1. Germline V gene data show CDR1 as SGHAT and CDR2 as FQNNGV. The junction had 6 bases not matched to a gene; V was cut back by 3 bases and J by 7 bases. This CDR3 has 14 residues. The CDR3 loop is CASSFRTGFNEQFF. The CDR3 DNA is TGTGCCAGCAGCTTTCGGACAGGCTTTAATGAGCAGTTCTTC.

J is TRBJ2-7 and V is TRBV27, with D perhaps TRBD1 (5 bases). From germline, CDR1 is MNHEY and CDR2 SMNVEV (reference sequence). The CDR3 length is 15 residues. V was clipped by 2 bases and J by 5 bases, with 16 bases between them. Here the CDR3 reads CASSLRRQGRDEQYF. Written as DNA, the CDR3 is TGTGCCAGCAGTTTACGGCGGCAGGGCAGGGACGAGCAGTACTTC.

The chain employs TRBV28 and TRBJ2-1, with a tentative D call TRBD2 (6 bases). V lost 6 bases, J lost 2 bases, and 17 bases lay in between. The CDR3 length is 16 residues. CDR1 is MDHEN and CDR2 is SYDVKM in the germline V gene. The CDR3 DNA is TGTGCCAGCAGCCAACCCCCGGGAGTCCCCTACAATGAGCAGTTCTTC. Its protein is CASSQPPGVPYNEQFF.

The DNA for the CDR3 is TGCAGCGCCCCGACTAGCGGGGGCCGCACAGATACGCAGTATTTT. Encoded protein: CSAPTSGGRTDTQYF. The V gene is TRBV29-1, the J gene TRBJ2-3, with 12 bases matching TRBD2. Germline trimming cut 7 bases from V and 1 base from J; bases unmatched to any gene: 6. The CDR3 contains 15 residues. CDR1 is SQVTM and CDR2 is ANQGSEA in the germline V gene.

The CDR3 is CASGVLQGGYEQYF. CDR3 DNA: TGTGCCAGCGGAGTTCTACAGGGGGGATACGAGCAGTACTTC. This rearrangement joins TRBV27 to TRBJ2-7, with 8 bases aligning to TRBD1. The germline V gene encodes CDR1 MNHEY and CDR2 SMNVEV (reference sequence). V shed 8 bases, J shed 4 bases, and the junction held 10 bases outside the gene matches. CDR3 length equals 14 residues.